This T cell receptor beta chain derives from a study of T cell repertoires in cytomegalovirus infection. Study as a whole: The public TCR beta signatures pointed to both CMV infection and matching HLA type. Overall study findings and caveats: The cumulative frequency of public TCR beta families distinguished individuals who carried CMV together with the relevant HLA. HLA-C-restricted CMV clonotypes gave the most frequent clonotype in two of eight donors.

This clonotype was seen a few times. Its cognate antigen is unknown. TCRdb reprocessed the reads with MiXCR, giving one entry per CDR3 protein. Of hundreds of thousands of distinct CDR3 sequences in the sample, about 8.8% were seen once. The CDR3 is made up of 15 amino acids. From germline, CDR1 is MDHEN and CDR2 SYDVKM. V was cut by 6 bases and J by 5 bases, with 16 bases left in between. The sequencing sample was made of PBMCs. This TCR came from a human donor in good health (CMV status not recorded). Some clones in this sample may be carry-over from other donors' samples. The V gene is TRBV28, the J gene TRBJ1-4, with D maybe TRBD1 (5 bases). The CDR3 DNA follows: TGTGCCAGCAGCGACGCCGGGACCGGGAATGAAAAACTGTTTTTT. Protein sequence: CASSDAGTGNEKLFF.